This T cell receptor beta chain was sequenced for a study of T cell changes during pregnancy in multiple sclerosis. After removal of 5 bases from V and 7 bases from J, the junction contained 7 bases not matched to a gene. The germline CDR1 and CDR2 sequences are SEHNR and FQNEAQ (reference sequence). The CDR3 consists of 14 residues. Sequencing used immunoSEQ multiplex PCR; TCRdb keeps in-frame clones, though not all of them. The sample includes 40,000 to 50,000 clones, over 90% of them seen just once. The sequence came from a female donor with multiple sclerosis, enrolled in a pregnancy study. The chain employs TRBV7-9 and TRBJ1-4, with TRBD1 identical over 7 bases. The sequenced sample was CD8+ T cells from peripheral blood mononuclear cells, obtained in the third trimester of pregnancy. CDR3: CASSTRGPGEKLFF. In DNA, the CDR3 is TGTGCCAGCAGCACTAGGGGGCCCGGTGAAAAACTGTTTTTT.